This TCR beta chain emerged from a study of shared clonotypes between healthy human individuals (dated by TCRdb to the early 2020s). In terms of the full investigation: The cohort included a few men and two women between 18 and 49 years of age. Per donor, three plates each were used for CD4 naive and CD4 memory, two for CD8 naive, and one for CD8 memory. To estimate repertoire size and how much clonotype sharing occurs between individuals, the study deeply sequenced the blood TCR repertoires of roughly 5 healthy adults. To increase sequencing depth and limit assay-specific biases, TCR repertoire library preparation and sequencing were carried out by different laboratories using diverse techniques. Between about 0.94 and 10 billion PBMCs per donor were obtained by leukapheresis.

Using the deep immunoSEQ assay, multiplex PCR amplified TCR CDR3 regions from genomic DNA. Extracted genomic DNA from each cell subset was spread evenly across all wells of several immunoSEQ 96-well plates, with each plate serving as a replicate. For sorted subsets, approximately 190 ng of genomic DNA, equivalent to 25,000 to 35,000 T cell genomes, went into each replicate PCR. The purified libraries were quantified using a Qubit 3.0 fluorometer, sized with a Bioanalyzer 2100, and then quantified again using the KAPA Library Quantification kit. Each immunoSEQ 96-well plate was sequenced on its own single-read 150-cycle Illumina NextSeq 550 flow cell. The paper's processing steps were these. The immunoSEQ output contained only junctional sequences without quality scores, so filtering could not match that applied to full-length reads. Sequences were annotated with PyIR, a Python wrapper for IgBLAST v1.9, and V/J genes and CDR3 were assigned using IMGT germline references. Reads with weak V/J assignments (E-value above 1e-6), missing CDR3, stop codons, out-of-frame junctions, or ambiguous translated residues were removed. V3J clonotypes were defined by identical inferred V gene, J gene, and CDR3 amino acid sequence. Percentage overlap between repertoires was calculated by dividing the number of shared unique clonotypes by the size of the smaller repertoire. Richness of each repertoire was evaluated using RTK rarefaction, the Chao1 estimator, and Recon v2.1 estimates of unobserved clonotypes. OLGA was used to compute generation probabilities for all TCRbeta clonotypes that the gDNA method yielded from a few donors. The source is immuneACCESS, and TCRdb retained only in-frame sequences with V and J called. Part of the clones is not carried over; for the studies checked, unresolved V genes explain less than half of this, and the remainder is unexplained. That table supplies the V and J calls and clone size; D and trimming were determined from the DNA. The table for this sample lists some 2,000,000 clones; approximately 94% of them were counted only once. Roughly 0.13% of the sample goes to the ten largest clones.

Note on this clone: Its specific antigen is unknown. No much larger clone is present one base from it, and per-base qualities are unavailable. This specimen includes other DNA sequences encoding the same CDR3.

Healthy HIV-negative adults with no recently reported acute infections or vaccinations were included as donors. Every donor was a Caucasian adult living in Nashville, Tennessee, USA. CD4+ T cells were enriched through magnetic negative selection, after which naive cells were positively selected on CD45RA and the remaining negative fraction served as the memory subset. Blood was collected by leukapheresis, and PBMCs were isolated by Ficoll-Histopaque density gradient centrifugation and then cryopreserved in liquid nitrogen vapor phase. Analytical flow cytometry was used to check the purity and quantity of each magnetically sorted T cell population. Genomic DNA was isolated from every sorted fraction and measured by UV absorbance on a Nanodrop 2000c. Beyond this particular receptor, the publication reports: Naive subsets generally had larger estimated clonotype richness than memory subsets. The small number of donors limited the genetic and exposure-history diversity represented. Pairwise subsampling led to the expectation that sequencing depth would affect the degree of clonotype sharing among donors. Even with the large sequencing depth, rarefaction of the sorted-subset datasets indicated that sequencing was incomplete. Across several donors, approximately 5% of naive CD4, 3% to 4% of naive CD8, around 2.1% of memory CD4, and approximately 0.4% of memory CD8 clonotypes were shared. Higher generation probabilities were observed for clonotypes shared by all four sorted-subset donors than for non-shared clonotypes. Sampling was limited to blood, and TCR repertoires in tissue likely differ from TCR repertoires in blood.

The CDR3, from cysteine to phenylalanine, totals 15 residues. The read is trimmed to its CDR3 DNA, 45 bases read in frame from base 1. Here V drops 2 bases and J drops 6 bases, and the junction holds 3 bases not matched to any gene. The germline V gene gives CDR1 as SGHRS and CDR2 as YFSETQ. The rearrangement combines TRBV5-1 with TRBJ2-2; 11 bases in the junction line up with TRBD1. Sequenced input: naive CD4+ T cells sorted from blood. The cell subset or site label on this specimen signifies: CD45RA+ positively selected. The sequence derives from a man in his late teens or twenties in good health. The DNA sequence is TGCGCCAGCAGCTTAGGACAGGGGGCTGCCGGGGAGCTGTTTTTT. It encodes CASSLGQGAAGELFF.